Described below is a single T cell receptor beta chain sequence and its context. The sample originates from a study of control samples from healthy donors and cancer patients. The table came from immunoSEQ multiplex PCR; TCRdb's copy has only in-frame clones and leaves some out. The repertoire holds roughly 120,000 clones, with more than 80% as singletons. CDR1 and CDR2 (germline): LGHNA, YSLEER. The V and J ends lost 3 bases and 3 bases respectively, with 11 bases between them. CDR3 size: 14 residues. The sample taken for sequencing was blood. V usage is TRBV4-3 and J usage is TRBJ1-1; maybe TRBD1 (5 bases). The TCR was taken from a man between 45 and 60 years old in good health. DNA of the CDR3: TGCGCCAGCAGCCAGGGGACTTCACACACTGAAGCTTTCTTT. Protein product: CASSQGTSHTEAFF.